This TCR beta chain emerged from a study of T cells expressing NK-cell markers. The length of the CDR3 is 18 residues. Germline CDR1 and CDR2: LNHDA and SQIVND (reference sequence). Using the 5' RACE reads, TCRdb records one entry per CDR3 protein without DNA. This sample contains 300,000 to 450,000 distinct CDR3 sequences. Notes on the study in general: Of the CD8+ T cell pool in 5 to 7 donors, roughly 1.0-8% was accounted for by dominant NKG2C+ clonotypes.

In the case of this clonotype: Its antigen is unidentified.

The sequenced material came from blood T cells: a sorted CD56 or NKG2C T cell subset, CD4+ or CD8+ T cells, or bulk PBMC T cells (not recorded which). The sequence was obtained from a man aged 18 to 70 in good health. V usage is TRBV19 and J usage is TRBJ2-2; lacking DNA, the TRBD1 call made by TCRdb goes unchecked. CDR3 loop: CASTINMGRGQGTGELFF.